This passage covers 11 T cell receptor beta chains from one sample sequenced in a study of neoadjuvant anti-PD-1 for oral cavity cancer. Here immunoSEQ multiplex PCR was the method, and the copy in TCRdb shows in-frame clones only, minus some. The top ten clones hold around 2.8% of a sample with over 60,000 clones, roughly nine tenths of them seen once. Sample time point: after neoadjuvant nivolumab, at surgical resection. This material consisted of PBMCs, taken after nivolumab (anti-PD-1) treatment. All receptors derive from a person aged 35-79 years with oral cavity squamous cell carcinoma.

This clone was observed a few times. The chain has TRBV2 and TRBJ1-4, with a weak D call TRBD1 (5 bases). With 7 bases removed from V and 6 bases from J, the gap between germline ends came to 12 bases. Per germline, CDR1 SNHLY and CDR2 FYNNEI. This CDR3 is 13 amino acids long. CDR3 in DNA: TGTGCCAGCAAAGCGACAGCGGATGAAAAACTGTTTTTT. It codes for CASKATADEKLFF.

The rearrangement uses TRBV14 and TRBJ1-3; tentative D call: TRBD1 (5 bases). V was cut by 4 bases and J by 5 bases, with 21 bases left in between. The CDR3 is 17 residues long. CDR1 and CDR2 (germline): SGHDN, FVKESK. Here the CDR3 reads CASSPLDGGVSRNTIYF. The CDR3 nucleotides are TGTGCCAGCAGCCCCCTTGATGGGGGGGTATCTCGAAACACCATATATTTT. Full variable domain (missing parts from reference TRBV14 and TRBJ1-3): EAGVTQFPSHSVIEKGQTVTLRCDPISGHDNLYWYRRVMGKEIKFLLHFVKESKQDESGMPNNRFLAERTGGTYSTLKVQPAELEDSGVYFCASSPLDGGVSRNTIYFGEGSWLTVV.

There are a few counts of this clone. The chain combines TRBV19 with TRBJ1-1; D is ambiguous. The CDR3 runs 15 residues. Looked up from germline, CDR1 is LNHDA and CDR2 is SQIVND (reference sequence). V shed 5 bases and J shed 0 bases, with 13 bases lying between them. The CDR3 DNA follows: TGTGCCAGTAGTCTTCCCTCAAAGTTGAACACTGAAGCTTTCTTT. The encoded protein is CASSLPSKLNTEAFF.

V usage is TRBV29-1 and J usage is TRBJ1-1; no definite D call. The CDR3 runs to 14 residues. The germline gives CDR1 SQVTM, CDR2 ANQGSEA. Trimming shortened V by 3 bases and J by 4 bases, and 15 bases separated the two germline ends. The CDR3 sequence is CSVDPDRLGTEAFF. The CDR3 region has the DNA TGCAGCGTTGACCCGGACCGACTCGGCACTGAAGCTTTCTTT.

This chain uses TRBV9 with TRBJ1-5, with TRBD1 matching 7 bases. The germline V gene encodes CDR1 SGDLS and CDR2 YYNGEE. There are 14 residues in the CDR3. The ends lost 3 bases at V and 3 bases at J; junction bases unmatched: 3. The CDR3 sequence: CASSETGYNQPQHF. CDR3 sequence (DNA): TGTGCCAGCAGCGAGACAGGGTACAATCAGCCCCAGCATTTT.

The chain is built from TRBV28 and TRBJ2-7, with a tentative D call TRBD1 (6 bases). Germline CDR1 reads MDHEN; CDR2 reads SYDVKM. Deletions cut 7 bases from V and 6 bases from J, with 19 bases between. This CDR3 is built from 14 residues. CDR3 sequence: CASTPGHLPLEQYF. CDR3 nucleotides: TGTGCCAGCACTCCGGGACACCTCCCACTCGAGCAGTACTTC.

CDR3 bases: TGTGCCAGCAGCGTAGCGATCGCAGGGAGCTATGGCTACACCTTC. Amino acids: CASSVAIAGSYGYTF. The rearrangement uses TRBV9 and TRBJ1-2, with D tentatively TRBD1 (5 bases). Between the trimmed V and J ends, which lost 0 bases and 4 bases, there was a span of 13 bases. Germline V CDR1 and CDR2: SGDLS, YYNGEE. This CDR3 contains 15 residues.

The rearrangement links TRBV30 to TRBJ2-5; TRBD2 might be the D (6 bases). Germline V gene data show CDR1 as GTSNPN and CDR2 as SVGIG (reference sequence). The CDR3 has 15 residues. V was trimmed by 1 base and J by 1 base, leaving 13 bases between them. The CDR3 DNA follows: TGTGCCTGGAGTGAGACTAGTCCCCTCCAAGAGACCCAGTACTTC. Protein sequence: CAWSETSPLQETQYF.

The chain employs TRBV2 and TRBJ1-1; 7 bases map to TRBD1. Germline-derived CDR1 and CDR2 are SNHLY and FYNNEI. J lost 6 bases, V lost 6 bases, and 7 bases had no gene match. The CDR3 runs 13 residues. CDR3 nucleotide sequence: TGTGCCAGCAGGGCCACAGGGGTTTCTGAAGCTTTCTTT. Amino acid sequence: CASRATGVSEAFF.

This chain joins TRBV30 and TRBJ1-4; no firm D call. The V end was cut by 5 bases, the J end by 3 bases, with 16 bases between. Germline lookup yields CDR1 GTSNPN and CDR2 SVGIG (reference sequence). This CDR3 has 15 residues. The DNA for the CDR3 is TGTGCCTGGGGCCCTACATTTGGAGCTAATGAAAAACTGTTTTTT. Protein: CAWGPTFGANEKLFF.

The genes are TRBV11-2 and TRBJ2-5; maybe TRBD2 (6 bases). Between the trimmed V and J ends, which lost 7 bases and 5 bases, there was a span of 17 bases. This CDR3 contains 14 residues. The germline CDR1 and CDR2 sequences are SGHAT and FQNNGV. This CDR3 is CASTPRGLVETQYF. The CDR3, as DNA: TGTGCCAGCACCCCTCGGGGGTTGGTGGAGACCCAGTACTTC.